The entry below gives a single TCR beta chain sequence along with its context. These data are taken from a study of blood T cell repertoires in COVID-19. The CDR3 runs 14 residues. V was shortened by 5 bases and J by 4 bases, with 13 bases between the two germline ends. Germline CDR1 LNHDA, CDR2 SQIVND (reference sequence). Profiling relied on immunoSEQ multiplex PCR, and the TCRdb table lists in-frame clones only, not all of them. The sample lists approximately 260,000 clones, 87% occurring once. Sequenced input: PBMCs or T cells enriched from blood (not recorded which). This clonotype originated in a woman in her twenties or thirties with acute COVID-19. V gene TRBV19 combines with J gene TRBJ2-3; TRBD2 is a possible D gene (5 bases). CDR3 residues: CASSGQLRADTQYF. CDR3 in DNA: TGTGCCAGTAGTGGGCAGCTGAGGGCAGATACGCAGTATTTT.